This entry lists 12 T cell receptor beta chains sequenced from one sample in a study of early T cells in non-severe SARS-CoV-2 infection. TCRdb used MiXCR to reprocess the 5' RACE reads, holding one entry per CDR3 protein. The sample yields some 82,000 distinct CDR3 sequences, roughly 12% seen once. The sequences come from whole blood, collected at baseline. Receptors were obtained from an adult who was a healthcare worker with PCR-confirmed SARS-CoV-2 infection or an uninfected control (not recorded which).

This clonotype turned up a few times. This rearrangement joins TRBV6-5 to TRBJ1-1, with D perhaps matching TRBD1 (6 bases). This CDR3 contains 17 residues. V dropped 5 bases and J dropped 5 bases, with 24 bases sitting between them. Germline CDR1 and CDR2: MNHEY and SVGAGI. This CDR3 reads CASSGGRLTPLGTEAFF. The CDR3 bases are TGTGCCAGCAGTGGGGGGCGCTTGACACCCCTGGGAACTGAAGCTTTCTTT.

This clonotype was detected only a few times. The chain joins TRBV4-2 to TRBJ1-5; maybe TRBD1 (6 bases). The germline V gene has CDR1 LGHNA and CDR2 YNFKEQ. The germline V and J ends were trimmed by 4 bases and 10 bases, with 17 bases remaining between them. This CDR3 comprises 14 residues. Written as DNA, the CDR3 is TGTGCCAGCAGCCCGGGGGCAGGCCCAGGACCCCAGCATTTT. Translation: CASSPGAGPGPQHF.

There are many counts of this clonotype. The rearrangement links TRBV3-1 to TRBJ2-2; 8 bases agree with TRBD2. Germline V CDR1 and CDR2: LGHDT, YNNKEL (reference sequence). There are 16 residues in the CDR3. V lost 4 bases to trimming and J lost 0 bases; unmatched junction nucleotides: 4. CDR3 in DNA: TGTGCCAGCAGCCCGTATAGCGGGACGAACACCGGGGAGCTGTTTTTT. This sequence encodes CASSPYSGTNTGELFF.

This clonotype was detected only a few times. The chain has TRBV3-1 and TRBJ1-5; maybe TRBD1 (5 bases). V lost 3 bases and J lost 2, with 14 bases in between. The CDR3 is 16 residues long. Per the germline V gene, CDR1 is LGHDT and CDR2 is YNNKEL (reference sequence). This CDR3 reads CASSHASGGGNQPQHF. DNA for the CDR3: TGTGCCAGCAGCCATGCCTCCGGAGGGGGCAATCAGCCCCAGCATTTT.

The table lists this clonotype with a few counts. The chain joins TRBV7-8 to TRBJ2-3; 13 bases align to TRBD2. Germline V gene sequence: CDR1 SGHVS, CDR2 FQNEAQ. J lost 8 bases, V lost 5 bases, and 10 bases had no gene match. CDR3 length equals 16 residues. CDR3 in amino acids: CASSLGLAGEMGTQYF. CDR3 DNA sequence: TGTGCCAGCAGCCTCGGACTAGCGGGAGAAATGGGTACGCAGTATTTT.

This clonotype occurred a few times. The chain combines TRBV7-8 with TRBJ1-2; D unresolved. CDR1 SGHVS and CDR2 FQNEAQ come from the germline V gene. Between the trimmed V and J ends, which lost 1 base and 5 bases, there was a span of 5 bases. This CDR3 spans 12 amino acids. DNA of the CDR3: TGTGCCAGCAGCTTAGGCCTTTATGGCTACACCTTC. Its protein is CASSLGLYGYTF. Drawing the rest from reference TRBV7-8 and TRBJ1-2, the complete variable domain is GAGVSQSPRYKVAKRGQDVALRCDPISGHVSLFWYQQALGQGPEFLTYFQNEAQLDKSGLPSDRFFAERPEGSVSTLKIQRTQQEDSAVYLCASSLGLYGYTFGSGTRLTVV.

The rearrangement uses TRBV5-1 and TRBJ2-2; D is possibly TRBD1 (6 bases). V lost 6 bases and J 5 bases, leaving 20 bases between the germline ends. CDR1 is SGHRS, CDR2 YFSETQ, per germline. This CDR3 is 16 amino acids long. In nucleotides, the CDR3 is TGCGCCAGCACCGCCAAGGTCAGGGGTTCGACCGGGGAGCTGTTTTTT. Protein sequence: CASTAKVRGSTGELFF. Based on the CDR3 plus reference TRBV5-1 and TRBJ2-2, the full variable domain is KAGVTQTPRYLIKTRGQQVTLSCSPISGHRSVSWYQQTPGQGLQFLFEYFSETQRNKGNFPGRFSGRQFSNSRSEMNVSTLELGDSALYLCASTAKVRGSTGELFFGEGSRLTVL.

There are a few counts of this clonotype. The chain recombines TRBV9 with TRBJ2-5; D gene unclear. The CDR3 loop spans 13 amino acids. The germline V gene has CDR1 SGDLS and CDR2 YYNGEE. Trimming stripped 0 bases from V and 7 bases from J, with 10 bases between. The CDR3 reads CASSVDSLRTQYF. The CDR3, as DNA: TGTGCCAGCAGCGTAGACTCTCTACGGACCCAGTACTTC.

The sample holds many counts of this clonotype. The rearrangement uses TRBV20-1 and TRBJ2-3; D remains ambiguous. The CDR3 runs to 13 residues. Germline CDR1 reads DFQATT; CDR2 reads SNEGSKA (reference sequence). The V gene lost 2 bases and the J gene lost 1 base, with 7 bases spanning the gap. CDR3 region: CSARPVGTDTQYF. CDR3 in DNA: TGCAGTGCTAGACCGGTTGGCACAGATACGCAGTATTTT.

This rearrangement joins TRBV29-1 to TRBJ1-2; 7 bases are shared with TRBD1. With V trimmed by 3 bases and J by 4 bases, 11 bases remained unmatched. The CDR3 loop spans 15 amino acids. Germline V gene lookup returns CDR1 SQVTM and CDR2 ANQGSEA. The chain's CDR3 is CSVDSGRGRGYGYTF. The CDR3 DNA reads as TGCAGCGTTGATAGCGGCAGGGGGAGAGGCTATGGCTACACCTTC. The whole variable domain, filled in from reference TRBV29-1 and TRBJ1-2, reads SAVISQKPSRDICQRGTSLTIQCQVDSQVTMMFWYRQQPGQSLTLIATANQGSEATYESGFVIDKFPISRPNLTFSTLTVSNMSPEDSSIYLCSVDSGRGRGYGYTFGSGTRLTVV.

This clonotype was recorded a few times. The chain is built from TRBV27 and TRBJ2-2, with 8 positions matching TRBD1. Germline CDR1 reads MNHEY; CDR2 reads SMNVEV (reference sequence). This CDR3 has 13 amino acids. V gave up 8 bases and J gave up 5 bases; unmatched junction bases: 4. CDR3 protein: CASRRQGTGELFF. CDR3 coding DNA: TGTGCCAGCCGTAGACAGGGGACCGGGGAGCTGTTTTTT.

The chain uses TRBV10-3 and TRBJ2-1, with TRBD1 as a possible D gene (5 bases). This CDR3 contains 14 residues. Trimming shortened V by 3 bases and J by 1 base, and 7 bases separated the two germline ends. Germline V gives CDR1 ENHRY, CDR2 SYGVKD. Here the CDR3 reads CAISERQSYNEQFF. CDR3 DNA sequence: TGTGCCATCAGTGAAAGACAGTCCTACAATGAGCAGTTCTTC.